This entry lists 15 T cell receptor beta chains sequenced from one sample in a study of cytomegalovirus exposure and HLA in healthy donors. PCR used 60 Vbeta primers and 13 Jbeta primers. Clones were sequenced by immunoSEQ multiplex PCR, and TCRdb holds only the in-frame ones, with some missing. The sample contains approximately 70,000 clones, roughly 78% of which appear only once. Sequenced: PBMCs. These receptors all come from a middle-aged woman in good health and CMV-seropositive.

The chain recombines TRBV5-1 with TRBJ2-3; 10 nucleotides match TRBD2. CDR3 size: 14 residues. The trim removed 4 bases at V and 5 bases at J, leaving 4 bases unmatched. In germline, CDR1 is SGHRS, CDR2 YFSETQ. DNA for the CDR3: TGCGCCAGCAGCCCCCTAGCGGGGGAAGATACGCAGTATTTT. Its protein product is CASSPLAGEDTQYF.

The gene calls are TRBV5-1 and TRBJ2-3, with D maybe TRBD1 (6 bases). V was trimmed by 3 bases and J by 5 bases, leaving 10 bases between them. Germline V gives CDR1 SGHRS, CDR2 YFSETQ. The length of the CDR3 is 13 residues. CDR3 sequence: CASSYRVGDTQYF. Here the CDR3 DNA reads TGCGCCAGCAGCTACAGGGTAGGAGATACGCAGTATTTT.

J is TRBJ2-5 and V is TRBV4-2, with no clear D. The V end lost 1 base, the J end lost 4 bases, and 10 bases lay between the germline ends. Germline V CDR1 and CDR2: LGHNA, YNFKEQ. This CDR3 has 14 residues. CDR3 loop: CASSQGLVGETQYF. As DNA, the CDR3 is TGTGCCAGCAGCCAAGGACTGGTCGGAGAGACCCAGTACTTC.

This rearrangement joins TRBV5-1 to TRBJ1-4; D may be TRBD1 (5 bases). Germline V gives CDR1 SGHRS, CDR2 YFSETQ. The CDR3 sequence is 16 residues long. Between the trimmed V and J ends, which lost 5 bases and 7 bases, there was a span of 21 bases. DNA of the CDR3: TGCGCCAGCAGGGACGGTGGCGGGGCGCAGGGTGAAAAACTGTTTTTT. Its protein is CASRDGGGAQGEKLFF.

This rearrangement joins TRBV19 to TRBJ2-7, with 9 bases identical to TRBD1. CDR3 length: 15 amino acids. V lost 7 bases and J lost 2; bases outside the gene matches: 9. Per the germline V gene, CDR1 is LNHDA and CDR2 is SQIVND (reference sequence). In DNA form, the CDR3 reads TGTGCCAGTACCCCCGGGACAGGGAATACCTACGAGCAGTACTTC. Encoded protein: CASTPGTGNTYEQYF. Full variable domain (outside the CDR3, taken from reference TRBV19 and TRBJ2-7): DGGITQSPKYLFRKEGQNVTLSCEQNLNHDAMYWYRQDPGQGLRLIYYSQIVNDFQKGDIAEGYSVSREKKESFPLTVTSAQKNPTAFYLCASTPGTGNTYEQYFGPGTRLTVT.

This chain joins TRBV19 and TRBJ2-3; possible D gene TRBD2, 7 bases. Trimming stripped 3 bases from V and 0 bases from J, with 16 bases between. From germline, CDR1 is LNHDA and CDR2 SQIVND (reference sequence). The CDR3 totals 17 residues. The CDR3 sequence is CASSIWAGASSTDTQYF. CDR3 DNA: TGTGCCAGTAGTATCTGGGCGGGGGCCTCTAGCACAGATACGCAGTATTTT.

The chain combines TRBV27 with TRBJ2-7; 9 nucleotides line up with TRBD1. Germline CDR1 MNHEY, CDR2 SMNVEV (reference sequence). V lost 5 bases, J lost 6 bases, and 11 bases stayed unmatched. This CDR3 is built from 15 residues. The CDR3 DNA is TGTGCCAGCAGTCCCAACCGGGACAGGGTTCGCGAGCAGTACTTC. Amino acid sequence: CASSPNRDRVREQYF.

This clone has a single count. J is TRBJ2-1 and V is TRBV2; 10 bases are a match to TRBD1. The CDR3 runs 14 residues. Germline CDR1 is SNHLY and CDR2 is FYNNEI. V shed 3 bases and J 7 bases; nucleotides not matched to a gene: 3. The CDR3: CASSERTGGNEQFF. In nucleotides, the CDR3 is TGTGCCAGCAGTGAGCGGACAGGGGGAAATGAGCAGTTCTTC.

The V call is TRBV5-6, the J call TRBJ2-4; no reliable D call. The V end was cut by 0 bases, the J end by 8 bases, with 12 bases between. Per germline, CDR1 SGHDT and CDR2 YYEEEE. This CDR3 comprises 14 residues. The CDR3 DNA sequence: TGTGCCAGCAGCTTGGTGCCGGTTATGGACATTCAGTACTTC. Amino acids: CASSLVPVMDIQYF.

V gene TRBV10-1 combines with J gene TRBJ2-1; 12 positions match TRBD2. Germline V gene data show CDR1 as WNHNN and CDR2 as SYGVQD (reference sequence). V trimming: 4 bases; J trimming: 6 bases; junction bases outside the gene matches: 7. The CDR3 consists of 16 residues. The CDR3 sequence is CASSGPSGGASNEQFF. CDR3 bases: TGCGCCAGCAGTGGCCCTAGCGGGGGGGCCTCCAATGAGCAGTTCTTC.

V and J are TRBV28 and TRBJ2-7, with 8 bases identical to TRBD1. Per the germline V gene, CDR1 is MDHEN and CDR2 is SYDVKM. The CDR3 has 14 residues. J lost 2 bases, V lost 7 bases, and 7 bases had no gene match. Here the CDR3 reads CASTGGASPYEQYF. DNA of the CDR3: TGTGCCAGCACAGGGGGCGCGTCCCCCTACGAGCAGTACTTC.

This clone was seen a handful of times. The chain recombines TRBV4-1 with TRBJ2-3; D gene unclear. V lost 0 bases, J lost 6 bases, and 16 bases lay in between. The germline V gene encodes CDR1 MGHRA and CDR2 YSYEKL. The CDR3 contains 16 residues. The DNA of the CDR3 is TGCGCCAGCAGCCAAGAGATTGCGAGCGTCTGGGATACGCAGTATTTT. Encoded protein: CASSQEIASVWDTQYF.

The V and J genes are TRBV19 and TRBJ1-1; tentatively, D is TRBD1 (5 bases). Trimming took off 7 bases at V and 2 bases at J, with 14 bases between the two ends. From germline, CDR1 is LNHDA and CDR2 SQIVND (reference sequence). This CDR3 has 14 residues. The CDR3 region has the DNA TGTGCCAGTATCCCCCACAGGACCAACACTGAAGCTTTCTTT. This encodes CASIPHRTNTEAFF.

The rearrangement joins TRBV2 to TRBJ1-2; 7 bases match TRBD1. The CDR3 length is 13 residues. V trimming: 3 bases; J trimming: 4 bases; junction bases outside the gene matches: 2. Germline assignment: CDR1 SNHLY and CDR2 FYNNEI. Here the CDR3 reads CASSDDRAYGYTF. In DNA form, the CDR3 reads TGTGCCAGCAGTGACGACAGGGCCTATGGCTACACCTTC.

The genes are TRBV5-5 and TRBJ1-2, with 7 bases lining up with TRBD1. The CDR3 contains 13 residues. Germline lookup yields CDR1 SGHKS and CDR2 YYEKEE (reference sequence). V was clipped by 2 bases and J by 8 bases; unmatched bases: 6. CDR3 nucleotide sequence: TGTGCCAGCAGCTTTGACAGGGTGGGAGGCTACACCTTC. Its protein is CASSFDRVGGYTF.